A single sample gave rise to the 2 T cell receptor beta chains below, sequenced in a study of T cell responses to AZD1222 COVID-19 vaccine. Here immunoSEQ multiplex PCR was the method, and the copy in TCRdb shows in-frame clones only, minus some. Altogether 150,000 or so clones are present, 75% to 90% being singletons, with the ten largest covering 3.5% to 5.5%. Sample: peripheral blood, taken 28 days after the second dose of the MenACWY control vaccine. Receptors originate from an adult who received the MenACWY meningococcal vaccine as a control.

V and J are TRBV5-5 and TRBJ1-1; D is uncertain. This CDR3 has 13 residues. V shed 2 bases and J shed 6 bases, with 11 bases lying between them. The germline V gene encodes CDR1 SGHKS and CDR2 YYEKEE (reference sequence). Here the CDR3 reads CASSFMGRPEAFF. In DNA form, the CDR3 reads TGTGCCAGCAGCTTTATGGGCAGACCTGAAGCTTTCTTT.

The chain employs TRBV4-1 and TRBJ2-7, with 12 positions matching TRBD2. Germline V gene data show CDR1 as MGHRA and CDR2 as YSYEKL. The CDR3 has 16 residues. J lost 2 bases, V lost 1 base, and 3 bases had no gene match. The CDR3 DNA is TGCGCCAGCAGCCAAGTCCTAGCGGGAGGGCCCTACGAGCAGTACTTC. The encoded protein is CASSQVLAGGPYEQYF.